This T cell receptor beta chain was identified during a study of cytotoxic CD8 clonotypes in ibrutinib-treated CLL. Points on this clone: Its antigen is not identified.

CDR1 and CDR2 from the germline V gene are SGHTA and FQGNSA. V was cut by 5 bases and J by 4 bases, with 12 bases left in between. The CDR3 totals 15 residues. Findings and limits, study-wide: Clonality increased at ibrutinib response and stayed stable in sustained remission. At progression, however, it fell back toward baseline. Baseline values of clonality outstripped age-matched healthy donors and followed circulating CD8+ T-cell counts. Sustained-remission and progressing patients diverged in sampling times. Clonotypes that were public were uncommon, and they contracted or stayed stable on treatment.

Measured with immunoSEQ multiplex PCR; TCRdb has only the in-frame clones, and not every one. The top ten clones hold roughly 6.8% of a sample with fewer than 400,000 clones, 67% of them seen once. This receptor was identified in a human donor with chronic lymphocytic leukemia. The chain uses TRBV7-2 and TRBJ1-6, with D unresolved. The sample was PBMCs, taken after 36 months of ibrutinib treatment. The CDR3 spells CASSPTWLYNSPLHF. CDR3 nucleotide sequence: TGTGCCAGCAGCCCCACTTGGCTTTATAATTCACCCCTCCACTTT.